This T cell receptor (beta chain) was retrieved from a study of CD8 T cells in Susac syndrome. The CDR3 runs to 18 residues. Germline V gene sequence: CDR1 SGDLS, CDR2 YYNGEE. V was pared by 0 bases and J by 1 base, with 18 bases between. The authors reverse transcribed roughly 0.5 to 1 ug RNA with random hexamers. One entry per CDR3 protein results from TCRdb running MiXCR on the immunoSEQ multiplex PCR reads. There are 180,000 or so distinct CDR3 sequences in the sample; approximately 96% occur only once, and around 0.09% lies in the top ten. While CD8+ and CD4+ T cells were isolated negatively, TEMRA cells were enriched by FACS.

The chain is built from TRBV9 and TRBJ2-3; D tentatively reads TRBD1 or TRBD2 (5 bases each). Sequencing was performed on CD4+ T cells from PBMCs. This clonotype was sampled from a human donor with multiple sclerosis. In nucleotides, the CDR3 is TGTGCCAGCAGCGTAGGACTTGGCGAGGGGTGGGGCACAGATACGCAGTATTTT. This sequence encodes CASSVGLGEGWGTDTQYF.